This T cell receptor (beta chain) stems from a study of shared clonotypes between healthy human individuals. About this clone: As yet, its antigen is unknown.

Measured with immunoSEQ multiplex PCR; TCRdb has only the in-frame clones, and not every one. Among more than 2,000,000 clones listed, 90% to 95% were seen once. The V segment lost 1 base and the J segment 4 bases; nucleotides outside the gene matches: 4. In germline, CDR1 is SEHNR, CDR2 FQNEAQ (reference sequence). The CDR3 extends over 15 amino acids. Findings and limits, study-wide: Generation probabilities were higher for clonotypes shared across all four sorted-subset donors than for unshared ones. Memory subsets had estimated richness that was generally smaller than that of naive subsets. Sharing of clonotypes among donors was expected to vary with sequencing depth.

Sequencing was done on a sample of naive CD4+ T cells from PBMCs. Documented subset: CD45RA+ positively selected. The chain joins TRBV7-9 to TRBJ2-1, with 7 positions matching TRBD2. The source is a young man in good health. Some clones in this sample may be carry-over from other donors' samples. The CDR3 region is CASSLGPSGYNEQFF. Here the CDR3 DNA reads TGTGCCAGCAGCTTAGGCCCTAGCGGTTACAATGAGCAGTTCTTC.